Below, 25 T cell receptor beta chains from the same sample are listed, as sequenced in a study of blood T cell dynamics during melanoma immunotherapy. Time point reported: pre-treatment baseline. Profiled with immunoSEQ multiplex PCR; TCRdb holds only in-frame clones, not every one. The sample comprises over 8,000 clones, approximately 90% of which are singletons, and 8% to 10% rests with the top ten. Here the sequenced sample was blood, taken from a patient treated with checkpoint blockade. The receptors stem from a human donor with melanoma.

The chain has TRBV6-5 and TRBJ2-3; 9 bases agree with TRBD1. Germline V gives CDR1 MNHEY, CDR2 SVGAGI. After removal of 2 bases from V and 6 bases from J, the junction contained 6 bases not matched to a gene. The CDR3 is 15 amino acids. CDR3 sequence reads: CASSYVDRGKDTQYF. Here the CDR3 DNA reads TGTGCCAGCAGTTACGTGGACAGGGGAAAGGATACGCAGTATTTT.

The gene calls are TRBV19 and TRBJ2-2, with a possible D match to TRBD1 (7 bases). The V gene's germline CDR1 is LNHDA and CDR2 SQIVND (reference sequence). V lost 4 bases to trimming and J lost 6 bases, with 12 bases between them. The CDR3 length is 14 residues. CDR3 nucleotide sequence: TGTGCCAGTAGTAGAGACAGGGAGGCCGGGGAGCTGTTTTTT. Amino acid sequence: CASSRDREAGELFF.

The rearrangement joins TRBV5-1 to TRBJ2-3, with 9 positions matching TRBD2. J lost 4 bases, V lost 0 bases, and 3 bases had no gene match. CDR3 size: 15 residues. The germline gives CDR1 SGHRS, CDR2 YFSETQ. The chain's CDR3 is CASSLGRGRADTQYF. Written as DNA, the CDR3 is TGCGCCAGCAGCTTGGGACGCGGGAGGGCAGATACGCAGTATTTT.

This clone was seen only once. The rearrangement links TRBV10-3 to TRBJ2-7, with TRBD2 matching 7 bases. Germline CDR1 and CDR2: ENHRY and SYGVKD. Unmatched junction bases numbered 8, after V lost 0 bases and J lost 3 bases. The CDR3 is 16 residues long. CDR3 loop: CAISESGGEGIYEQYF. The CDR3 nucleotides read TGTGCCATCAGTGAGTCGGGAGGGGAGGGGATCTACGAGCAGTACTTC.

The chain couples TRBV5-1 to TRBJ2-7; 7 nucleotides line up with TRBD1. The germline gives CDR1 SGHRS, CDR2 YFSETQ. The CDR3 has 13 amino acids. The V gene end was trimmed by 5 bases and the J gene end by 4 bases; junction bases not matched to a gene: 6. The CDR3 DNA is TGCGCCAGCAGTTCCGGGACAGTGTACGAGCAGTACTTC. Its protein is CASSSGTVYEQYF. Variable domain in full (rest from reference TRBV5-1 and TRBJ2-7): KAGVTQTPRYLIKTRGQQVTLSCSPISGHRSVSWYQQTPGQGLQFLFEYFSETQRNKGNFPGRFSGRQFSNSRSEMNVSTLELGDSALYLCASSSGTVYEQYFGPGTRLTVT.

This sequence joins TRBV11-2 and TRBJ2-3; 10 bases agree with TRBD1. Germline-derived CDR1 and CDR2 are SGHAT and FQNNGV. V trimming: 1 base; J trimming: 0 bases; junction bases outside the gene matches: 7. The CDR3 sequence is 18 residues long. The CDR3 loop reads CASSLGRGQGYSTDTQYF. In DNA form, the CDR3 reads TGTGCCAGCAGCTTAGGTAGGGGACAGGGGTATAGCACAGATACGCAGTATTTT. Together with reference TRBV11-2 and TRBJ2-3, the CDR3 gives the full variable domain: EAGVAQSPRYKIIEKRQSVAFWCNPISGHATLYWYQQILGQGPKLLIQFQNNGVVDDSQLPKDRFSAERLKGVDSTLKIQPAKLEDSAVYLCASSLGRGQGYSTDTQYFGPGTRLTVL.

This clone was seen more than once but under ten times. The chain employs TRBV6-6 and TRBJ2-2; 11 bases agree with TRBD2. Unmatched junction bases numbered 2, after V lost 10 bases and J lost 4 bases. Per germline, CDR1 MNHNY and CDR2 SVGAGI (reference sequence). The CDR3 spans 13 residues. The CDR3 region has the DNA TGTGCCACCCTAGCGGGAGGCACCGGGGAGCTGTTTTTT. Its translation: CATLAGGTGELFF.

The gene calls are TRBV11-2 and TRBJ2-5, with 7 positions matching TRBD1. The J call may be incorrect, as the DNA end agrees better with TRBJ2-7. The CDR3 runs 15 residues. Germline assignment: CDR1 SGHAT and CDR2 FQNNGV. The CDR3 sequence is CASSNLRDSPYEQYF. For the CDR3, the DNA is TGTGCCAGCAGCAACCTCCGGGACAGTCCCTACGAGCAGTACTTC.

Only a few counts were recorded for this clone. This chain connects TRBV5-6 to TRBJ1-2; D unclear. The germline V gene has CDR1 SGHDT and CDR2 YYEEEE. The CDR3 extends over 15 amino acids. Trimming cost V 1 base and J 4 bases, with 14 bases left between them. CDR3 coding DNA: TGTGCCAGCAGCTTGTTAATTAGCGCCGTCTATGGCTACACCTTC. Translated: CASSLLISAVYGYTF.

This clone was found once. CDR3: CASSSTGGGSGANVLTF. As DNA, the CDR3 is TGTGCCAGCAGCTCTACAGGGGGAGGCTCTGGGGCCAACGTCCTGACTTTC. The gene calls are TRBV11-1 and TRBJ2-6; 8 positions agree with TRBD1. Trimming removed 4 bases from V and 0 bases from J; junction bases left unmatched: 5. There are 17 residues in the CDR3. The V gene's germline CDR1 is SGHAT and CDR2 FQDESV (reference sequence). Variable domain in full (rest from reference TRBV11-1 and TRBJ2-6): EAEVAQSPRYKITEKSQAVAFWCDPISGHATLYWYRQILGQGPELLVQFQDESVVDDSQLPKDRFSAERLKGVDSTLKIQPAELGDSAMYLCASSSTGGGSGANVLTFGAGSRLTVL.

The chain employs TRBV9 and TRBJ1-1; 7 bases agree with TRBD1. Germline V gene sequence: CDR1 SGDLS, CDR2 YYNGEE. This CDR3 comprises 14 residues. The V gene end was trimmed by 4 bases and the J gene end by 4 bases; junction bases not matched to a gene: 7. The CDR3 region has the DNA TGTGCCAGCAGCTCAAACAGGGGCGTCACTGAAGCTTTCTTT. Encoded protein: CASSSNRGVTEAFF.

This clone was counted between two and nine times. The chain couples TRBV4-1 to TRBJ1-1, with TRBD1 as a possible D gene (5 bases). Trimming left V 10 bases short and J 1 base short, with 7 bases between. There are 11 residues in the CDR3. Germline V lookup: CDR1 MGHRA, CDR2 YSYEKL. The CDR3 sequence: CATQGNTEAFF. The CDR3 DNA follows: TGCGCCACTCAGGGGAACACTGAAGCTTTCTTT.

The gene calls are TRBV6-1 and TRBJ2-6; the D gene could be TRBD1 or TRBD2 (5 bases each). The germline V gene has CDR1 MNHNS and CDR2 SASEGT. V was trimmed by 0 bases and J by 2 bases, leaving 11 bases between them. The CDR3 runs to 17 residues. The CDR3 spells CASSEAAGAPGANVLTF. CDR3 bases: TGTGCCAGCAGTGAAGCGGCCGGGGCGCCTGGGGCCAACGTCCTGACTTTC.

The chain couples TRBV11-1 to TRBJ2-3; TRBD2 agrees at 9 bases. Germline V gene lookup returns CDR1 SGHAT and CDR2 FQDESV (reference sequence). This CDR3 has 17 residues. V lost 2 bases, J lost 1 base, and 7 bases stayed unmatched. CDR3 nucleotides: TGTGCCAGCAGCTTACTAGCGGGGCGAGTCGGCACAGATACGCAGTATTTT. Translating it yields CASSLLAGRVGTDTQYF. The variable domain in full, completed from reference TRBV11-1 and TRBJ2-3, reads EAEVAQSPRYKITEKSQAVAFWCDPISGHATLYWYRQILGQGPELLVQFQDESVVDDSQLPKDRFSAERLKGVDSTLKIQPAELGDSAMYLCASSLLAGRVGTDTQYFGPGTRLTVL.

J is TRBJ2-5 and V is TRBV19, with 8 bases lining up with TRBD1. Germline lookup yields CDR1 LNHDA and CDR2 SQIVND (reference sequence). The CDR3 is made up of 15 amino acids. V lost 5 bases, J lost 2 bases, and 7 bases stayed unmatched. The CDR3 loop is CASSQRQGKQETQYF. In DNA form, the CDR3 reads TGTGCCAGTAGTCAACGACAGGGGAAACAAGAGACCCAGTACTTC.

This sequence joins TRBV7-2 and TRBJ2-3, with TRBD2 identical over 8 bases. Germline CDR1 and CDR2: SGHTA and FQGNSA. Trimming cost V 6 bases and J 1 base; bases outside gene matches: 9. The CDR3 consists of 16 residues. The CDR3 loop reads CASRKPGGRGTDTQYF. The CDR3 DNA is TGTGCCAGCAGAAAGCCGGGGGGGAGAGGCACAGATACGCAGTATTTT.

The chain is built from TRBV5-1 and TRBJ2-7; 9 bases align to TRBD2. CDR1 is SGHRS, CDR2 YFSETQ, per germline. CDR3 length equals 14 residues. V lost 4 bases, J lost 5 bases, and 7 bases stayed unmatched. Here the CDR3 reads CASSRLSGSHEQYF. The CDR3 DNA follows: TGCGCCAGCAGCCGTCTTAGCGGGAGCCACGAGCAGTACTTC.

This clone occurred a few times. V is TRBV11-1 and J is TRBJ2-1; 8 bases align to TRBD1. Germline assignment: CDR1 SGHAT and CDR2 FQDESV (reference sequence). The trim removed 1 base at V and 0 bases at J, leaving 8 bases unmatched. The CDR3 totals 18 residues. This CDR3 reads CASSLVFGTGGSYNEQFF. CDR3 coding DNA: TGTGCCAGCAGCTTAGTTTTTGGCACAGGGGGCTCCTACAATGAGCAGTTCTTC.

A note on this clone: The junction shows a germline mismatch at one end, possibly a read error. The chain combines TRBV28 with TRBJ2-7; D perhaps matches TRBD2 (6 bases). The CDR3 runs 10 residues. Germline V lookup: CDR1 MDHEN, CDR2 SYDVKM. The CDR3 DNA reads as TGTGCCAGCAGTCCACCGGACGCGGGATTC. It specifies CASSPPDAGF.

This chain joins TRBV7-2 and TRBJ2-5; maybe TRBD2 (6 bases). The germline V gene encodes CDR1 SGHTA and CDR2 FQGNSA. The V end lost 4 bases, the J end lost 2 bases, and 14 bases lay between the germline ends. The CDR3 is 15 amino acids. The CDR3, as DNA: TGTGCCAGCAGCTGGGACGGGACTGAACAAGAGACCCAGTACTTC. Translation: CASSWDGTEQETQYF.

The chain uses TRBV19 and TRBJ1-5; TRBD1 is a possible D gene (6 bases). This CDR3 is 16 amino acids long. V was shortened by 6 bases and J by 1 base, with 16 bases between the two germline ends. Germline V lookup: CDR1 LNHDA, CDR2 SQIVND (reference sequence). CDR3 loop: CASRNAQGPSNQPQHF. The CDR3 nucleotides are TGTGCCAGTAGGAACGCACAGGGCCCCAGCAATCAGCCCCAGCATTTT.

This clone turned up a few times. The chain uses TRBV10-3 and TRBJ2-7, with 11 bases identical to TRBD2. The junction had 5 bases not matched to a gene; V was cut back by 3 bases and J by 1 base. The CDR3 extends over 16 amino acids. Germline CDR1 ENHRY, CDR2 SYGVKD. The DNA of the CDR3 is TGTGCCATCAGTGAACTAGCGGGGGCCGGATCCTACGAGCAGTACTTC. As protein: CAISELAGAGSYEQYF.

The chain carries TRBV27 and TRBJ2-5; 8 bases agree with TRBD2. The CDR3 is 15 amino acids. In germline, CDR1 is MNHEY, CDR2 SMNVEV (reference sequence). The V and J ends lost 4 bases and 2 bases, in that order; junction bases with no gene match: 6. CDR3 bases: TGTGCCAGCAGTTCTATGACTAGCGCGCAAGAGACCCAGTACTTC. Its protein is CASSSMTSAQETQYF.

In nucleotides, the CDR3 is TGTGCCAGCAGTGTCCGACAGGGAAGTAACACTGAAGCTTTCTTT. This gives the protein CASSVRQGSNTEAFF. The rearrangement joins TRBV2 to TRBJ1-1, with 7 bases that match TRBD1. Trimming cost V 4 bases and J 2 bases; bases outside gene matches: 7. From germline, CDR1 is SNHLY and CDR2 FYNNEI. CDR3 size: 15 residues.

The CDR3 DNA is TGTGCCAGCAGTGAGCGGAGCGGGGGAACCGGGGGCACAGATACGCAGTATTTT. As protein: CASSERSGGTGGTDTQYF. The chain recombines TRBV6-4 with TRBJ2-3; 8 bases match TRBD2. With 3 bases clipped from V and 1 base from J, the junction kept 12 bases outside the gene matches. CDR3 length equals 18 residues. The germline V gene encodes CDR1 MRHNA and CDR2 SNTAGT.